This T cell receptor (beta chain) is drawn from a study of early T cells in non-severe SARS-CoV-2 infection. Study context: Whole-blood bulk RNA, unsorted, was sequenced, and chains were unpaired.

The V gene lost 1 base and the J gene lost 12 bases, with 10 bases spanning the gap. Germline V gene sequence: CDR1 LNHDA, CDR2 SQIVND (reference sequence). The CDR3 sequence is 12 residues long. Study conclusions and caveats: Matches to VDJdb favored anti-spike CD8 responses and missed private and CD4 specificities.

On this clonotype: The antigen remains undetermined.

Separate cDNA molecules each had unique molecular identifiers attached to them. In TCRdb, the 5' RACE reads were re-called with MiXCR into one record per CDR3 protein. The sample yields about 40,000 distinct CDR3 sequences, roughly 5% seen once. This sequence was found in an adult who was a healthcare worker with PCR-confirmed SARS-CoV-2 infection or an uninfected control (not recorded which). The sample comprised whole blood. This rearrangement joins TRBV19 to TRBJ2-1; no reliable D call. The CDR3 DNA sequence: TGTGCCAGTAGTATAGGCACTCTGGGGCAGTTCTTC. Translation gives CASSIGTLGQFF.